This T cell receptor (beta chain) is drawn from a study of cytomegalovirus exposure and HLA in healthy donors (dated by TCRdb to about 2017). Concerning the study at large: An earlier analysis of some 550 of the donors reported 250 to 300 Gb of sequence data and about 100 million unique TCR beta sequences from about 180 million T cells. To decide whether each TCR beta V gene segment behaved as functional or pseudogenic, an earlier analysis of approximately 620 of the donors relied on high-throughput TCR beta sequencing. In addition to the first cohort of hundreds of subjects, a separate validation cohort of 100 to 150 different subjects was used. The study aimed to test whether cataloging public T cell receptors could reveal signatures of past pathogen exposure. Rather than drawing on any new phenotypic data, the later analysis identified candidate immune exposures from TCR beta sequences and the way those sequences occurred across donors. An early release that covered fewer than 800 HLA-typed donors contained approximately 290 gigabases of sequencing data and tens of millions of unique TCR sequences. All discovery cohort repertoires had been generated using a single sequencing platform. In a later genetic analysis, genome-wide SNP genotypes for about three fifths of the roughly 670 donors were used, and that subset was treated as a discovery cohort. The study combined high-throughput TCR immunosequencing, statistical association of individual TCRs with disease status, and machine learning to predict cytomegalovirus infection status. The T cell repertoires of 700 or so subjects were profiled by immunosequencing and related to cytomegalovirus serostatus. Among several hundred genotyped donors of the cohort, an average of around 250,000 unique TCR beta nucleotide sequences was sequenced per donor, of which about 19% were non-productive. In a later analysis, previously published TCR beta repertoires from 670 or so donors were re-analyzed and high-resolution HLA genotyping was added so that TCR occurrence patterns could be studied. Donor age, sex, ethnicity and CMV serostatus were compiled together with the repertoire data. Of the 398 genotyped donors, about 80% fell in the genetic ancestry cluster associated with self-reported Caucasian donors. A handful of DR-DQ haplotypes were handled as single units for association and clustering because linkage in the cohort was strong. The number of donors typed differed by locus, with 629-630 for A, B, C, DRB1 and DQB1, roughly 520 for DQA1, nearly 610 for DPA1, and 400 to 490 for DPB1. HLA typing included class I and class II loci at four-digit resolution. Overall results and qualifications from the work: Linkage disequilibrium might explain the correlated functional status among segregating V segments, but an unknown experimental factor could not be excluded. Presence/absence analyses assumed roughly uniform sequencing depth across donors, an assumption that may not hold. A further reported finding was that TCR beta sequences accurately predicted the HLA-A and HLA-B alleles for most subjects in the first cohort. In a later genetic analysis, a missense DCLRE1C variant was associated with V-gene and J-gene trimming of TCR beta chains, and the association was replicated in an independent cohort. Because HLA typing was unavailable for some donors at each locus, only the typed subset was used in association tests. At a false discovery rate of 0.05, a later analysis linked around 17,000 TCR beta sequences to specific HLA alleles. A few of the identified cytomegalovirus-associated TCR beta chains were confirmed in vitro to be specific for cytomegalovirus antigens. Because the 87-base-pair reads could not distinguish some IMGT-functional V segments, including TRBV6-2 and TRBV6-3, those segments were excluded. According to a later analysis, most CMV-associated TCR beta chains appeared to be HLA-restricted, and the HLA associations seemed to be driven largely by CMV exposure. Compared with equally common non-associated chains, HLA-associated TCR beta chains in a later analysis were more clonally expanded and had lower generation probabilities. Most TCR sequences were observed very rarely across donors, whereas some public TCRs were present in many individuals. Over 15 rarely observed V segments, including chromosome 9 orphons, were excluded from the earlier analysis of a few hundred of the donors because counts were too low. When HLA alleles, especially DR and DQ, strongly co-occurred, TCR associations were difficult to assign to individual alleles. In a later analysis, TCR association rates were found to vary across HLA loci, with the most associated TCRs seen for DRB1 alleles and the fewest for HLA-C alleles. A total of fewer than 200 TCR beta chains were listed by the study as associated with cytomegalovirus. A cluster of highly shared sequence variants was judged likely to represent a technical artifact of the sequencing pipeline. The only immune exposure information available for the cohort was CMV serostatus. A later genetic analysis reported fewer N-insertions in productive TCRs among donors in an Asian-associated ancestry cluster than the roughly 720-donor mean. An earlier analysis of several hundred of the donors showed that most TCR beta V segments appeared in productive rearrangements either about 87% or about 30% of the time, which broadly matched IMGT annotations. In a later analysis, several top co-occurrence clusters were reported to appear linked to parvovirus B19, influenza, CMV and Epstein-Barr virus. Cytomegalovirus status was reported to be diagnosed by the classifier with high specificity and sensitivity in both the original and validation cohorts. In this cohort, only TCR beta chains were sequenced, and detectable features were limited by the absence of alpha or paired-chain data. According to the authors, the approach could potentially be generalized to other disease states and immunological phenotypes.

The library relied on the immunoSEQ multiplex PCR assay. The multiplex PCR relied on a mix of 60 forward primers for TCR Vbeta segments and 13 reverse primers for TCR Jbeta segments. The CDR3 region of rearranged TCR beta genes was amplified from genomic DNA with a multiplex PCR assay. The Illumina HiSeq System was used to sequence the amplified TCR beta libraries as 87-base-pair reads. Regarding the original processing steps: Across the 670 or so repertoires, a later analysis counted some 80 million unique TCR beta chains, around 11 million of which were shared by at least two donors. Raw reads were error-corrected and collapsed into unique sequences with a nearest-neighbor algorithm that merged closely related sequences to remove PCR and sequencing errors. V, D and J gene segments were assigned by aligning CDR3 sequences to IMGT reference sequences. For a sequence to be retained, a match of at least six nucleotides to both a V gene segment and a J gene segment was required. A rearrangement counted as productive if the CDR3 had no stop codons and remained in frame with V and J, and every other rearrangement counted as non-productive. CDR3 was defined according to IMGT convention as the region running from the second conserved V-encoded cysteine to the conserved J-encoded phenylalanine. In an earlier analysis of just under 600 of the donors, sequences lacking an unambiguous match to a single V gene segment were excluded. In an earlier analysis of about 590 of the donors, a V segment was called functional when productive rearrangements were above 56.7%, and segregating when the standard deviation between donors exceeded 5%. A statistical classification framework was built for diagnosing cytomegalovirus status from the catalog of TCR beta chain sequences. V and J gene assignment, in a later analysis, came from comparing TCR nucleotide sequences with IMGT/GENE-DB human TR gene sequences. The TCRdist pipeline was used in a later analysis to assign CDR3 sequences and most-parsimonious VDJ recombination scenarios. In a later analysis, each TCR beta chain was defined by its CDR3 amino acid sequence together with its V-gene family, and reads without a unique V-gene family were excluded. A later analysis removed 500 to 650 highly shared, low-generation-probability nucleotide sequences to deal with suspected cross-contamination and a sequencing artifact. A later analysis calculated a clonal expansion index for each public chain from normalized within-repertoire ranks of inferred template counts. In a later analysis, generation probabilities were computed using a VDJ recombination model fitted to out-of-frame rearrangements, and the results were checked against IGoR. In a later analysis, TCR-TCR, TCR-HLA and TCR-CMV co-occurrence was scored with hypergeometric tests, and a repertoire-size bias correction was applied to TCR pairs. A later analysis estimated false discovery rates by permuting HLA or CMV assignments 20 times. A later analysis grouped co-occurring TCRs with DBSCAN, adding TCRdist sequence similarity when clustering within HLA-allele-positive subsets. For co-occurrence clustering, repertoires with fewer than 30,000 or more than 120,000 public chains were excluded, along with five repertoires with anomalous nucleotide sharing. The immuneACCESS repertoire file appears here via TCRdb, limited to in-frame rearrangements. These files lack a portion of the clones; in checked studies, under half of the deficit traces to unresolved V genes, and the cause of the others is not known. Clonal size and the V and J genes are those of that table, whereas D and trimming came from the DNA. A total of 75,000 to 100,000 clones appear in this sample, around 75% of them only once. The top ten clonotypes cover around 9.9% of the sample.

V is trimmed back by 8 bases and J by 6 bases, and the junction contains 9 bases that no gene match accounts for. Via the germline V gene (reference sequence), CDR1 is MNHEY and CDR2 SMNVEV. Inclusive of the bounding cysteine and phenylalanine, the CDR3 is 13 residues long. Solely the CDR3 DNA is kept, with 39 bases framed from the first base. A word on this clone: Its recognized antigen is unknown. Base quality data are lacking; no much larger clone is found one base away.

The cohort comprised 670 or so healthy bone marrow donors. At the time of sampling, all cohort members were nominally healthy, though unrecorded immune exposures were likely present. The donor was CMV seropositive and was included in the group of almost 300 seropositive cohort members. A peripheral blood sample was provided by each donor, and peripheral blood mononuclear cells were used for TCR beta sequencing. Genomic DNA extraction from the blood cell samples was performed with the Qiagen DNeasy Blood Extraction Kit. The clonotype comes from a man aged 18 to 30 in good health and CMV-seropositive. Input material: PBMCs. The V and J genes are TRBV27 and TRBJ2-7, with 8 bases aligning to TRBD1. DNA sequence: TGTGCCAGCGGTGGGACAGGTACATCCGAGCAGTACTTC. Its translation is CASGGTGTSEQYF.